The following is a TCR beta chain sequence with its context. Losses at the gene ends were 5 bases for V and 5 bases for J; bases not matched to a gene: 4. There are 14 residues in the CDR3. Germline V lookup: CDR1 SGHTA, CDR2 FQGTGA. The data originate from a study of T-cell reconstitution after alpha-beta-depleted transplantation in children. As it was prepared, the TCRbeta library received unique molecular identifiers. From the PCR reads, TCRdb called clonotypes with MiXCR, one entry per CDR3 protein. The data hold roughly 120,000 distinct CDR3 sequences, with 10% observed a single time. This chain uses TRBV7-3 with TRBJ2-1; 9 positions match TRBD2. The clonotype comes from a boy aged 2 to 10 with acute lymphoblastic leukemia, due to receive a stem cell transplant. The sample in question was PBMCs, obtained before TCRalphabeta/CD19-depleted stem cell transplant. Here the CDR3 DNA reads TGTGCCAGCAGCGAGGGACTAGCTCACAATGAGCAGTTCTTC. This encodes CASSEGLAHNEQFF.